This is a list of T cell receptor beta chains from one sample in a study of beta chain features in type 1 diabetes. Generated by immunoSEQ multiplex PCR, the TCRdb table keeps only in-frame clones and is missing some. The sample carries approximately 37,000 clones, about 52% recorded once. The sample was central memory CD4+ T cells from blood. The receptors come from a woman between 18 and 29 years old in good health. The CDR3 runs from the conserved cysteine through the conserved F or W. The order of the fields is J gene, clone size, V gene, D gene, CDR3 protein, CDR3 DNA. The D gene is left open where the match is weak. Clone size is shown for a subset of rows, as once, few, many or a class of expanded clone.

j_gene: TRBJ1-3; abundance: -; v_gene: TRBV15; d_gene: -; CDR3aa: CATSGGGSGMLSGNTIYF; CDR3nt: TGTGCCACCAGCGGCGGGGGATCCGGGATGCTCTCTGGAAACACCATATATTTT
j_gene: TRBJ2-6; abundance: -; v_gene: TRBV29-1; d_gene: -; CDR3aa: CSVEVYGGKGPGANVLTF; CDR3nt: TGCAGCGTTGAAGTCTATGGGGGCAAGGGGCCTGGGGCCAACGTCCTGACTTTC
j_gene: TRBJ2-1; abundance: -; v_gene: TRBV10-3; d_gene: TRBD2; CDR3aa: CAISDEKGLAANEQFF; CDR3nt: TGTGCCATCAGTGATGAGAAAGGACTAGCGGCCAATGAGCAGTTCTTC
j_gene: TRBJ1-1; abundance: -; v_gene: TRBV11-2; d_gene: -; CDR3aa: CASSIWGLTEAFF; CDR3nt: TGTGCCAGCAGCATATGGGGCCTCACTGAAGCTTTCTTT
j_gene: TRBJ2-2; abundance: -; v_gene: TRBV6-5; d_gene: -; CDR3aa: CASSWGAGELFF; CDR3nt: TGTGCCAGCAGTTGGGGGGCCGGGGAGCTGTTTTTT
j_gene: TRBJ2-3; abundance: few; v_gene: TRBV5-1; d_gene: -; CDR3aa: CASSLAAGSTDTQYF; CDR3nt: TGCGCCAGCAGCTTGGCGGCGGGTAGCACAGATACGCAGTATTTT
j_gene: TRBJ1-1; abundance: few; v_gene: TRBV18; d_gene: TRBD1; CDR3aa: CASSPLARGMNTEAFF; CDR3nt: TGTGCCAGCTCACCATTGGCCAGGGGGATGAACACTGAAGCTTTCTTT
j_gene: TRBJ2-1; abundance: -; v_gene: TRBV30; d_gene: -; CDR3aa: CAWKSPLNEQFF; CDR3nt: TGTGCCTGGAAATCCCCTTTAAATGAGCAGTTCTTC
j_gene: TRBJ2-1; abundance: -; v_gene: TRBV11-1; d_gene: -; CDR3aa: CASSQIGGARYNEQFF; CDR3nt: TGTGCCAGCAGCCAGATCGGAGGGGCAAGGTACAATGAGCAGTTCTTC
j_gene: TRBJ1-1; abundance: -; v_gene: TRBV18; d_gene: TRBD1; CDR3aa: CASFSGDRGSNTEAFF; CDR3nt: TGTGCCAGCTTCTCGGGGGACAGGGGTTCGAACACTGAAGCTTTCTTT
j_gene: TRBJ2-2; abundance: few; v_gene: TRBV5-6; d_gene: TRBD1; CDR3aa: CASSRKQGAGTGELFF; CDR3nt: TGTGCCAGCAGCCGGAAACAGGGGGCAGGCACCGGGGAGCTGTTTTTT
j_gene: TRBJ2-1; abundance: few; v_gene: TRBV29-1; d_gene: TRBD2; CDR3aa: CSVEGGLGLAANEQFF; CDR3nt: TGCAGCGTTGAGGGGGGGTTGGGACTAGCGGCCAATGAGCAGTTCTTC
j_gene: TRBJ1-1; abundance: -; v_gene: TRBV14; d_gene: -; CDR3aa: CASSRLNPGSPEAFF; CDR3nt: TGTGCCAGCAGCCGTTTGAACCCGGGGTCACCTGAAGCTTTCTTT
j_gene: TRBJ1-2; abundance: -; v_gene: TRBV5-1; d_gene: TRBD1; CDR3aa: CASSGTDYGYTF; CDR3nt: TGCGCCAGCAGCGGGACAGACTATGGCTACACCTTC
j_gene: TRBJ2-7; abundance: -; v_gene: TRBV6-1; d_gene: -; CDR3aa: CASSAGEIPYEQYF; CDR3nt: TGTGCCAGCAGTGCCGGAGAAATTCCCTACGAGCAGTACTTC
j_gene: TRBJ2-3; abundance: -; v_gene: TRBV5-1; d_gene: -; CDR3aa: CASSHRGSGKTDTQYF; CDR3nt: TGCGCCAGCAGTCACCGGGGGTCGGGGAAAACAGATACGCAGTATTTT
j_gene: TRBJ2-3; abundance: -; v_gene: TRBV5-4; d_gene: TRBD1; CDR3aa: CASSWDRATDTQYF; CDR3nt: TGTGCCAGCAGTTGGGACAGGGCAACAGATACGCAGTATTTT
j_gene: TRBJ2-5; abundance: -; v_gene: TRBV5-4; d_gene: TRBD2; CDR3aa: CASSHASGGDETQYF; CDR3nt: TGTGCCAGCAGCCACGCTAGCGGGGGGGATGAGACCCAGTACTTC
j_gene: TRBJ1-6; abundance: few; v_gene: TRBV11-2; d_gene: -; CDR3aa: CASSLEVGDSPLHF; CDR3nt: TGTGCCAGCAGCTTAGAGGTCGGAGATTCACCCCTCCACTTT
j_gene: TRBJ1-5; abundance: -; v_gene: TRBV5-1; d_gene: -; CDR3aa: CASSLGTSINQPQHF; CDR3nt: TGCGCCAGCAGCTTGGGGACAAGTATCAATCAGCCCCAGCATTTT
j_gene: TRBJ1-2; abundance: -; v_gene: TRBV29-1; d_gene: -; CDR3aa: CSVVAQGRDYGYTF; CDR3nt: TGCAGCGTTGTAGCCCAGGGGCGAGACTATGGCTACACCTTC
j_gene: TRBJ1-1; abundance: -; v_gene: TRBV7-6; d_gene: TRBD1; CDR3aa: CASSLLRRGARGDTEAFF; CDR3nt: TGTGCCAGCAGCTTATTGCGGAGGGGGGCCAGGGGGGACACTGAAGCTTTCTTT
j_gene: TRBJ1-2; abundance: few; v_gene: TRBV27; d_gene: TRBD1; CDR3aa: CASRQSGLGQQLSYTF; CDR3nt: TGTGCCAGCAGGCAAAGTGGGCTGGGACAGCAACTATCCTACACCTTC
j_gene: TRBJ2-5; abundance: -; v_gene: TRBV5-6; d_gene: -; CDR3aa: CASSLDQKETQYF; CDR3nt: TGTGCCAGCAGCTTGGATCAGAAAGAGACCCAGTACTTC
j_gene: TRBJ2-5; abundance: -; v_gene: TRBV11-3; d_gene: TRBD2; CDR3aa: CASSLAVGGETQYF; CDR3nt: TGTGCCAGCAGCCTAGCGGTAGGAGGGGAGACCCAGTACTTC
j_gene: TRBJ1-1; abundance: -; v_gene: TRBV11-2; d_gene: -; CDR3aa: CASSSGVRGNTEAFF; CDR3nt: TGTGCCAGCAGTTCAGGGGTTCGAGGGAACACTGAAGCTTTCTTT